The clone carrying this TCR beta chain was detected only a few times. What it binds is not known. Reverse transcription of extracted RNA yielded cDNA, which provided the sequencing template. Assay: immunoSEQ multiplex PCR; the TCRdb copy retains only in-frame clones and omits some. The table has about 90,000 clones, around 44% seen once; the top ten hold less than 20%. This sample stems from a study of CD8+ T cells in alopecia areata. For the study at large: Treated individuals took tofacitinib by mouth, 5 to 10 mg twice daily. The study, taken as a whole, reports: Sequencing of scalp samples also includes resident alphabeta T cells from normal skin. Alopecia totalis/universalis scalp especially showed more expanded CD8+ clones than normal scalp. It was observed that many expanded lesional clones persisted in scalp and blood during tofacitinib.

The sample's treatment: oral pan-JAK inhibitor, 5-10 mg twice daily. This clonotype was obtained from a human donor with alopecia areata. Material: CD8+ T cells sorted from blood, obtained at week 24, from a patient treated with tofacitinib.

The CDR3: CASSLDRSLSYEQYF. Here the CDR3 DNA reads TGCGCCAGCAGCTTGGACAGGTCCCTCTCCTACGAGCAGTACTTC. This chain uses TRBV5-1 with TRBJ2-7; possible D gene TRBD1, 5 bases. The CDR3 totals 15 residues. The V end was cut by 0 bases, the J end by 0 bases, with 10 bases between. Germline assignment: CDR1 SGHRS and CDR2 YFSETQ. The complete variable domain, with remaining parts taken from reference TRBV5-1 and TRBJ2-7, reads KAGVTQTPRYLIKTRGQQVTLSCSPISGHRSVSWYQQTPGQGLQFLFEYFSETQRNKGNFPGRFSGRQFSNSRSEMNVSTLELGDSALYLCASSLDRSLSYEQYFGPGTRLTVT.